The 12 T cell receptor beta chains below were found in one sample sequenced in a study of T cells in tumors after PD-1 blockade. TCRdb's copy holds only in-frame clones and misses some; the assay was immunoSEQ multiplex PCR. The table has 60,000 to 75,000 clones, 74% seen once; the top ten hold 4.7%. Sequencing used PBMCs, obtained after anti-PD-1 treatment. These receptors originate from a human donor with basal cell carcinoma.

The chain carries TRBV9 and TRBJ1-2; unclear D gene. The CDR3 has 14 residues. Trimming took off 4 bases at V and 6 bases at J, with 16 bases between the two ends. Germline CDR1 SGDLS, CDR2 YYNGEE. The DNA for the CDR3 is TGTGCCAGCAGCCCCCGAGTCCTCCCGAATGGCTACACCTTC. Amino acids: CASSPRVLPNGYTF.

The genes are TRBV12-3 or TRBV12-4 and TRBJ1-1, with D unresolved. V lost 3 bases, J lost 7 bases, and 12 bases lay in between. This CDR3 contains 13 residues. The CDR3 loop is CASSFGRRVEAFF. The CDR3 DNA is TGTGCCAGCAGTTTTGGGCGGAGGGTTGAAGCTTTCTTT.

The sample holds one count of this clone. The chain combines TRBV7-2 with TRBJ2-5, with no clear D. The germline V gene has CDR1 SGHTA and CDR2 FQGNSA. The V and J ends lost 3 bases and 6 bases respectively, with 8 bases between them. The CDR3 length is 12 residues. The CDR3 DNA reads TGTGCCAGCAGCTTCGAGCGCAAGACCCAGTACTTC. Its protein product is CASSFERKTQYF.

This chain uses TRBV7-2 with TRBJ2-3; 7 nucleotides match TRBD2. This CDR3 comprises 14 residues. Germline loops: CDR1 SGHTA, CDR2 FQGNSA. J lost 7 bases, V lost 2 bases, and 6 bases had no gene match. The CDR3 DNA reads TGTGCCAGCAGCTTACGAGCGGGACCTAATACGCAGTATTTT. It encodes CASSLRAGPNTQYF.

The gene calls are TRBV7-9 and TRBJ1-6; perhaps TRBD1 as D (5 bases). The CDR3 runs to 15 residues. Germline assignment: CDR1 SEHNR and CDR2 FQNEAQ (reference sequence). V lost 3 bases to trimming and J lost 5 bases, with 11 bases between them. The CDR3 bases are TGTGCCAGCAGCTTGGCAGGGAGAAATAATTCACCCCTCCACTTT. Its protein is CASSLAGRNNSPLHF.

This chain connects TRBV7-2 to TRBJ2-3; possible D gene TRBD1, 6 bases. This CDR3 region has 15 residues. The germline V and J ends were trimmed by 2 bases and 4 bases, with 13 bases remaining between them. Germline assignment: CDR1 SGHTA and CDR2 FQGNSA. CDR3 in DNA: TGTGCCAGCAGCTTATTCCAGCAGGGGTCAGATACGCAGTATTTT. As protein: CASSLFQQGSDTQYF.

The chain couples TRBV5-4 to TRBJ2-7; D remains unclear. From germline, CDR1 is SGHNT and CDR2 YYREEE (reference sequence). V dropped 0 bases and J dropped 0 bases, with 10 bases sitting between them. The CDR3 length is 15 residues. As DNA, the CDR3 is TGTGCCAGCAGCTTGGGTAAAGGAGTCTCCTACGAGCAGTACTTC. Protein product: CASSLGKGVSYEQYF.

The chain is built from TRBV12-3 or TRBV12-4 and TRBJ1-1; no definite D call. Trimming removed 2 bases from V and 2 bases from J, with 6 bases in between. This CDR3 region has 13 residues. The CDR3 coding sequence is TGTGCCAGCAGTTTAAACCCAAACACTGAAGCTTTCTTT. Its protein product is CASSLNPNTEAFF.

The CDR3 region has the DNA TGTGCCAGGTGGCACCAGCCCCAGCATTTT. Its translation: CARWHQPQHF. The J gene is TRBJ1-5, the V gene TRBV28, with D uncertain. This CDR3 has 10 residues. CDR1 MDHEN and CDR2 SYDVKM come from the germline V gene. V lost 9 bases and J 7 bases, leaving 7 bases between the germline ends.

The J gene is TRBJ1-3, the V gene TRBV3-1 (or the pseudogene TRBV3-2); 7 bases match TRBD1. The CDR3 is made up of 15 amino acids. Germline CDR1 is LGHDT and CDR2 is YNNKEL (reference sequence). Trimming cost V 6 bases and J 3 bases; bases outside gene matches: 8. The CDR3 region has the DNA TGTGCCAGCAGACGGCAGGGGGGCGGTGGAAACACCATATATTTT. This translates into CASRRQGGGGNTIYF.

This chain uses TRBV10-2 with TRBJ2-1; no definite D call. Germline V lookup: CDR1 WSHSY, CDR2 SAAADI. Trimming removed 2 bases at V and 7 bases at J, with 9 bases between. This CDR3 comprises 13 residues. The CDR3 spells CASSERGRNEQFF. The CDR3 nucleotides read TGCGCCAGCAGTGAGCGTGGAAGGAATGAGCAGTTCTTC.

This chain joins TRBV27 and TRBJ1-3, with a tentative D call TRBD1 (6 bases). The CDR3 totals 14 residues. Germline values: CDR1 MNHEY, CDR2 SMNVEV (reference sequence). Trimming removed 6 bases from V and 0 bases from J, with 9 bases in between. The DNA for the CDR3 is TGTGCCAGCAGAGCACAGGGCTCTGGAAACACCATATATTTT. Protein product: CASRAQGSGNTIYF.